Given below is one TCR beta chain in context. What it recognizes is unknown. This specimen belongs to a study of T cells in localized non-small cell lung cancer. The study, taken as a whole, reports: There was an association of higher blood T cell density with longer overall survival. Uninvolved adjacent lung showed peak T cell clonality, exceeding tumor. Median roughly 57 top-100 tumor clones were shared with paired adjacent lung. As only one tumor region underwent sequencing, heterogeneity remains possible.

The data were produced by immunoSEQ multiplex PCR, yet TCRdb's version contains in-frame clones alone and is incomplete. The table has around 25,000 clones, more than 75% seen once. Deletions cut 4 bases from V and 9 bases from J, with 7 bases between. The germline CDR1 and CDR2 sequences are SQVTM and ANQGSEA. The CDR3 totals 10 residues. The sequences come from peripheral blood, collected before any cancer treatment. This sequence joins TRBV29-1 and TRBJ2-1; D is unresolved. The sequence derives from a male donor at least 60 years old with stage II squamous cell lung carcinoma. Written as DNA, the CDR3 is TGCAGCGTTGGGCCGGTTGAGCAGTTCTTC. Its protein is CSVGPVEQFF.